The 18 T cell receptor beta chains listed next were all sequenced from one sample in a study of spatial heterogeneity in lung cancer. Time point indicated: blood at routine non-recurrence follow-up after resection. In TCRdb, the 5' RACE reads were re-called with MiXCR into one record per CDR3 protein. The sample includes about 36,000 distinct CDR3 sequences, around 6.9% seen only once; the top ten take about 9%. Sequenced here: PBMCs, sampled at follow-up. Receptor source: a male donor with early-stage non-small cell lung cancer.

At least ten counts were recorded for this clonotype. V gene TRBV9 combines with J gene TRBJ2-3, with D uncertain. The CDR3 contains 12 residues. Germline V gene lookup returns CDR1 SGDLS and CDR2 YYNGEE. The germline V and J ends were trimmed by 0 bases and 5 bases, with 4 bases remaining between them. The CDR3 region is CASSVGVDTQYF. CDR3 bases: TGTGCCAGCAGCGTAGGTGTAGATACGCAGTATTTT.

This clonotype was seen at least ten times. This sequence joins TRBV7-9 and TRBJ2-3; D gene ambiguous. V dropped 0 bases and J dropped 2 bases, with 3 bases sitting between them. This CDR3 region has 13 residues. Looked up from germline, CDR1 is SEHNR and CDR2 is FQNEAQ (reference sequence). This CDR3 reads CASSLANTDTQYF. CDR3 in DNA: TGTGCCAGCAGCTTAGCTAACACAGATACGCAGTATTTT.

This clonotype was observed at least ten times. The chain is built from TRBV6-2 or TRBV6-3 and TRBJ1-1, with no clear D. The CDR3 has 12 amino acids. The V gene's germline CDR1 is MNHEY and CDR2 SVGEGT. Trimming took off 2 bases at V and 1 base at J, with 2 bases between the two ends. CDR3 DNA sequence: TGTGCCAGCAGTTACAGGAACACTGAAGCTTTCTTT. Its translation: CASSYRNTEAFF.

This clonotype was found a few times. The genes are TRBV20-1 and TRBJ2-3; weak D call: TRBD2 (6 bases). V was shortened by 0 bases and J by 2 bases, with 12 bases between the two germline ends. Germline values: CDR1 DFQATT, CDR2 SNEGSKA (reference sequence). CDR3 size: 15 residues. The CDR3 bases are TGCAGTGCTAGAGAGCACGCGGGGCTCACAGATACGCAGTATTTT. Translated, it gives CSAREHAGLTDTQYF.

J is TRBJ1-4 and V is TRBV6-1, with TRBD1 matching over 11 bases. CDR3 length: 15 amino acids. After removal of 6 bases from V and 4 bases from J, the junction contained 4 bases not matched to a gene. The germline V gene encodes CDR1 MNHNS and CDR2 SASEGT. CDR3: CASRGQGAGNEKLFF. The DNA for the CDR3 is TGTGCCAGCAGAGGACAGGGGGCGGGTAATGAAAAACTGTTTTTT.

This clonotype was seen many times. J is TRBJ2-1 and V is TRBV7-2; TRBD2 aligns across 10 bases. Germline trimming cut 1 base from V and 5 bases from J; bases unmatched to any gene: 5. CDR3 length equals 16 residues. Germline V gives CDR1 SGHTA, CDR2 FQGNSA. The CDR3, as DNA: TGTGCCAGCAGCTTAGTAACTAGCGGGGTCCACAATGAGCAGTTCTTC. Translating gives CASSLVTSGVHNEQFF.

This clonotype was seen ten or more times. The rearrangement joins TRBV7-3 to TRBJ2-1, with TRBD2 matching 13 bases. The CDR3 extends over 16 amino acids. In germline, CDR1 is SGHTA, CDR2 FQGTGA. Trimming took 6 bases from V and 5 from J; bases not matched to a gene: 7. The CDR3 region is CASSAGTSGVNNEQFF. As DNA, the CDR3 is TGTGCCAGCAGTGCCGGGACTAGCGGGGTAAACAATGAGCAGTTCTTC.

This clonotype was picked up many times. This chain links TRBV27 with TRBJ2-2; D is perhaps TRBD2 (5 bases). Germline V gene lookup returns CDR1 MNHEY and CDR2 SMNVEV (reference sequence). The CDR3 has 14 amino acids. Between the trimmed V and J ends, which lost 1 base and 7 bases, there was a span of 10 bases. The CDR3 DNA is TGTGCCAGCAGTTTATTTGAGGGTATCGGGGAGCTGTTTTTT. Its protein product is CASSLFEGIGELFF.

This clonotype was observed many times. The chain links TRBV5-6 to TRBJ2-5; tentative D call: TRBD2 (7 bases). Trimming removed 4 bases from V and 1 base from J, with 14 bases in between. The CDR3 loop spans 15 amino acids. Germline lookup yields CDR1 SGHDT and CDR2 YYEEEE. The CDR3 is CASSPLAGAQETQYF. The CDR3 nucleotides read TGTGCCAGCAGCCCCCTGGCGGGGGCCCAAGAGACCCAGTACTTC.

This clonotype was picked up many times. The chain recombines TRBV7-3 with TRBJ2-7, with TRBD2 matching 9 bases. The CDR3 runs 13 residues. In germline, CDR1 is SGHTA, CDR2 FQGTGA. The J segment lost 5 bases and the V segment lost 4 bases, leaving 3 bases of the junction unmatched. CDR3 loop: CASSSGLANEQYF. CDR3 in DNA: TGTGCCAGCAGCTCGGGACTAGCCAACGAGCAGTACTTC.

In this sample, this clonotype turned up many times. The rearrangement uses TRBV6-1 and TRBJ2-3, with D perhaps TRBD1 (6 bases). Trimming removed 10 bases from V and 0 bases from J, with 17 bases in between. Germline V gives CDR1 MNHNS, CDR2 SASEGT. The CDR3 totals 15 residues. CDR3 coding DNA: TGTGCCACCCTAGGGGGTTACACGAGCACAGATACGCAGTATTTT. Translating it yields CATLGGYTSTDTQYF.

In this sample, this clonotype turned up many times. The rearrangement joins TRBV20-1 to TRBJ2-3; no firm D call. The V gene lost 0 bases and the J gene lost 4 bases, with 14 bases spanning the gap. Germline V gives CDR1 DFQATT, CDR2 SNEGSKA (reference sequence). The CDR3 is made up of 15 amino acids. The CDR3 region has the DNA TGCAGTGCTAGAGACCCCCGAGCTGCACCAGATACGCAGTATTTT. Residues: CSARDPRAAPDTQYF.

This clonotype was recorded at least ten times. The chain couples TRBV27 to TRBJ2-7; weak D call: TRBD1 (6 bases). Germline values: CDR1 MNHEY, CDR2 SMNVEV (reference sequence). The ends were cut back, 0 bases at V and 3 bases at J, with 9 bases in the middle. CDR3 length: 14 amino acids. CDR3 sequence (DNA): TGTGCCAGCAGTTTATCGGACAGCCTCTACGAGCAGTACTTC. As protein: CASSLSDSLYEQYF.

The DNA for the CDR3 is TGCAGCGTTGTTGAGAATGGCAACGAGCAGTACTTC. Its protein is CSVVENGNEQYF. The chain uses TRBV29-1 and TRBJ2-7; D unresolved. Trimming removed 4 bases at V and 5 bases at J, with 12 bases between. Per the germline V gene, CDR1 is SQVTM and CDR2 is ANQGSEA. The CDR3 covers 12 residues.

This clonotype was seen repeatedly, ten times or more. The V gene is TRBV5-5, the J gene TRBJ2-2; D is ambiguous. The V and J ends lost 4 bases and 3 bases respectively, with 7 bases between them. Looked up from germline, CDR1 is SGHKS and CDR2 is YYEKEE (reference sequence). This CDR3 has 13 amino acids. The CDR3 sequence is CASSGADTGELFF. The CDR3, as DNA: TGTGCCAGCAGCGGTGCGGACACCGGGGAGCTGTTTTTT.

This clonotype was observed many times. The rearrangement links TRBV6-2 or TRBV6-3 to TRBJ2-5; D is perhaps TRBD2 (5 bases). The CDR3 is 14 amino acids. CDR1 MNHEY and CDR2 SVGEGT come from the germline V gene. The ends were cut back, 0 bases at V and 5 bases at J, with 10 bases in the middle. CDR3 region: CASSYSGGHETQYF. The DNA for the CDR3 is TGTGCCAGCAGTTACTCGGGCGGGCATGAGACCCAGTACTTC.

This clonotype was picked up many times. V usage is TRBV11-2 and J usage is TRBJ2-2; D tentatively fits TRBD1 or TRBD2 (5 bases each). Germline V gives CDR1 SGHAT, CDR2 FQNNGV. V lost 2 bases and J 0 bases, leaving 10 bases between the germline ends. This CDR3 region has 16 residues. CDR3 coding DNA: TGTGCCAGCAGCTTAACGGGACCCCCGAACACCGGGGAGCTGTTTTTT. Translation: CASSLTGPPNTGELFF.

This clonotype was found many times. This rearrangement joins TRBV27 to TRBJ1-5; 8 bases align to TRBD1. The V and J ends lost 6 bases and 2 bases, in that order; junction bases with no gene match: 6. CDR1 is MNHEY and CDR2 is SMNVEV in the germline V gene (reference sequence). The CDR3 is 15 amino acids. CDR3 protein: CASRSGGAGNQPQHF. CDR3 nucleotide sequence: TGTGCCAGCAGGTCAGGGGGCGCGGGCAATCAGCCCCAGCATTTT.